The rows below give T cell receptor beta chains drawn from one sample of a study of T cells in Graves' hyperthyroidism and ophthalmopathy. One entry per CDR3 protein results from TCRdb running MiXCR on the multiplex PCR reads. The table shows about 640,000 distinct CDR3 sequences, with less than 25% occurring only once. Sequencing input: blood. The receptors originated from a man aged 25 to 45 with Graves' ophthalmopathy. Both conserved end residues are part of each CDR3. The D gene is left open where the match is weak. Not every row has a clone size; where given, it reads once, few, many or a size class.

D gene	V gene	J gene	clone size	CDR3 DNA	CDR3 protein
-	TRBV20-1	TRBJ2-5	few	TGCAGTGCTAGAGGTGTAGGTGGCCTAGTGAAAGAGGCCCAGTACTTC	CSARGVGGLVKEAQYF
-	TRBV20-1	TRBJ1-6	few	TGCAGTGCTAGAATCGGGACAACCTATTCACCCCTCCACTTT	CSARIGTTYSPLHF
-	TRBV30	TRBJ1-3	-	TGTGCCTGGAGTCGAGGCCCTGGAAACACCATATATTTT	CAWSRGPGNTIYF
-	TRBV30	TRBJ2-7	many	TGTGCCTGGAGTGTTACGGGCAGGGACGAGCAGTACTTC	CAWSVTGRDEQYF
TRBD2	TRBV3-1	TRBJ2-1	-	TGTGCCGGCAGCCAAGTAACTGGAGCGGGGGCCGCCTACAATGAGCAGTTCTTC	CAGSQVTGAGAAYNEQFF
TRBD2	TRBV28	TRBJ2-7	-	TGTGCCAGCAGTCCCCTCGGCGGGAGAAGGCCCTACGAGCAGTACTTC	CASSPLGGRRPYEQYF
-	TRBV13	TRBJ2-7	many	TGTGCCAGCAGCTTAGGCTTCAGGGGCGAGCAGTACTTC	CASSLGFRGEQYF
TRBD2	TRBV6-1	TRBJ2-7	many	TGTGCCAGCAGTTCCGGGACTAGCGGAAAAGAGCAGTACTTC	CASSSGTSGKEQYF
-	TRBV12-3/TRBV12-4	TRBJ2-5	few	TGTGCCAGCAGGCCAACTGATCCCGAAGAGACCCAGTACTTC	CASRPTDPEETQYF
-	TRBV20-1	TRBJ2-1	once	TGCAGTGCCCCCCAAGGGAGCTCCTACAATGAGCAGTTCTTC	CSAPQGSSYNEQFF
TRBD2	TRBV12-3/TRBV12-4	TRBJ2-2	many	TGTGCCAGCACTTTATTGACTAGCGGAGTTTACGTGACCGGGGAGCTGTTTTTT	CASTLLTSGVYVTGELFF
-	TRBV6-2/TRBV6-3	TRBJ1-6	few	TGTGCCAGCAGCAGCGCCGAAGTTAATTCACCCCTCCACTTT	CASSSAEVNSPLHF
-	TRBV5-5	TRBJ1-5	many	TGTGCCAGCAGCCCGAGCAGGGTGTTCAATCAGCCCCAGCATTTT	CASSPSRVFNQPQHF
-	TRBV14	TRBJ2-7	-	TGTGCCAGCAGCCAAGGCGCGCCGGGGACATCCGCCTACGAGCAGTACTTC	CASSQGAPGTSAYEQYF
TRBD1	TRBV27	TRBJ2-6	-	TGTGCCAGCAGTCCGGGGACAGGGAGACGGAACGTCCTGACTTTC	CASSPGTGRRNVLTF
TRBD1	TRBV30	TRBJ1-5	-	TGTGCCTGGAGTGGCGCCGGGACAGCTAATCAGCCCCAGCATTTT	CAWSGAGTANQPQHF
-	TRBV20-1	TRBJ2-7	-	TGCAGTGCTAAAACCGGGACCCAACTATACGAGCAGTACTTC	CSAKTGTQLYEQYF
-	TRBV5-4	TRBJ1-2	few	TGTGCCAGCAGCCTGGGGCAGTCCTTTGGCTACACCTTC	CASSLGQSFGYTF
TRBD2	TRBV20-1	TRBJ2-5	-	TGCAGTGCTAGATACCTAGCGGGCGTCCAAGAGACCCAGTACTTC	CSARYLAGVQETQYF
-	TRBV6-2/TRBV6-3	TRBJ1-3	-	TGTGCCAGCAGTTACGCGGAGGGGAGCTCTGGAAACACCATATATTTT	CASSYAEGSSGNTIYF
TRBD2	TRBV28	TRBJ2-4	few	TGTGCCAGCAGTTTGGGACTAGCGGGAGGGAGAAACATTCAGTACTTC	CASSLGLAGGRNIQYF
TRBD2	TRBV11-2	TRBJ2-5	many	TGTGCCAGCAGCACCCAGCGGGAGGGCCGGGAGACCCAGTACTTC	CASSTQREGRETQYF
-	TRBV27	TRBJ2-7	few	TGTGCCAGCAGTCCGTCCTCAGGGATCTCCTACGAGCAGTACTTC	CASSPSSGISYEQYF
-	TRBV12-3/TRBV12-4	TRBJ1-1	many	TGTGCCAGCAGTTTTAGAGAGCGCGGGAGAGCTTTCTTT	CASSFRERGRAFF
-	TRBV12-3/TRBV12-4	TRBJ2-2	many	TGTGCCAGCAGTATGACCTTGGACGGGGAGCTGTTTTTT	CASSMTLDGELFF
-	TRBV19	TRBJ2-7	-	TGTGCCAGTAGCCGTTTCCCGGGGGACGAGCAGTACTTC	CASSRFPGDEQYF
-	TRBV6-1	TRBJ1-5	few	TGTGCCAGCAGTACAGGGATGTATAGCAATCAGCCCCAGCATTTT	CASSTGMYSNQPQHF
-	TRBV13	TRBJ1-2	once	TGTGCCAGCAGCTTAGAAGGGAAGGGAGGCTATGGCTACGCCTTC	CASSLEGKGGYGYAF
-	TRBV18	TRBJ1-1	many	TGTGCCAGCTCGCTCCGGAGGCCCACTGAAGCTTTCTTT	CASSLRRPTEAFF
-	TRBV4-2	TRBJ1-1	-	TGTGCCAGCAGCCAGGGGGGGAGTGCTGAAGCTTTCTTT	CASSQGGSAEAFF
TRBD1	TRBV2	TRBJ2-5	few	TGTGCCACTCTTAGGGACAGGGAAAAGACCCAGTACTTC	CATLRDREKTQYF
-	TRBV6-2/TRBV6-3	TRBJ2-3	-	TGTGCCAGCAGTCTATCTGAGGGACCTTTGGGGGCAGATACGCAGTATTTT	CASSLSEGPLGADTQYF
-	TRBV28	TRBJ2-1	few	TGTGCCAGCAGAAAGAGCTCCTACAATGAGCAGTTCTTC	CASRKSSYNEQFF
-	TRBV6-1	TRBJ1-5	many	TGTGCCAGCAGTGAATATGGACCCCTGCTAGGTCAGCCCCAGCATTTT	CASSEYGPLLGQPQHF
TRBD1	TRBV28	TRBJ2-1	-	TGTGCCAGCAGCACCACAGGGGATGAGCAGTTCTTC	CASSTTGDEQFF
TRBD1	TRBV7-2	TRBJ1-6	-	TGTGCCAGCAGCTCGACAGGGCCGGGTGGGGATTCACCCCTCCACTTT	CASSSTGPGGDSPLHF
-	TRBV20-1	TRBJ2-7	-	TGCAGTGCCCTTACGGGTGCCTTTCGGGACGAGCAGTACTTC	CSALTGAFRDEQYF
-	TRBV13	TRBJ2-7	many	TGTGCCAGCAAATCGCGGCAGACCTACGAGCAGTACTTC	CASKSRQTYEQYF
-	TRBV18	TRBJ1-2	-	TGTGCCAGCTCACCAGGACGGCAGGAGAACTATGGCTACACCTTC	CASSPGRQENYGYTF
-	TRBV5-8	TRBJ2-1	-	TGTGCCAGCAGCTCCGCCGACAGGCCTGGCCACAATGAGCAGTTCTTC	CASSSADRPGHNEQFF
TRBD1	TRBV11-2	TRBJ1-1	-	TGTGCCAGCACCTTGTACTCGGGACAGGTAAACACTGAAGCTTTCTTT	CASTLYSGQVNTEAFF
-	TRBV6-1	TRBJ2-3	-	TGTGCCAGCAGAAACCGGGACCCGCGGGATACGCAGTATTTT	CASRNRDPRDTQYF
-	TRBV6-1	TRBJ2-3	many	TGTGCCAGCACCCCTGGAGGGGCGCAGGGAGGTCAAGATACGCAGTATTTT	CASTPGGAQGGQDTQYF
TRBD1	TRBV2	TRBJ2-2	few	TGTGCCAGCAGTGAACCTTGGGCAGGGGGCGTCATCGGAACCGGGGAGCTGTTTTTT	CASSEPWAGGVIGTGELFF
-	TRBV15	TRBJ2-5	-	TGTGCCACCAGCAGAGGTGGCAGAAAAGAGACCCAGTACTTC	CATSRGGRKETQYF
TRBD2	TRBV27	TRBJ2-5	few	TGTGCCAGCAGTTTAGAAGCGGGAGAGGTGGAGACCCAGTACTTC	CASSLEAGEVETQYF
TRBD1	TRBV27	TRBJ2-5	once	TGTGCCAGCAGTTTATCTGAGACAGGGGGTTTGGAGACCCAGTACTTC	CASSLSETGGLETQYF
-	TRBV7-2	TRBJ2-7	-	TGTGCCAGCAGCACCGGGACTCTGAACAAGGGGGAGCAGTACTTC	CASSTGTLNKGEQYF
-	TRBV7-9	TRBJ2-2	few	TGTGCCAGCAGCTGGTCCGGGGAGCTGTTTTTT	CASSWSGELFF
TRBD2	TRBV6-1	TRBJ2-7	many	TGTGCCAGCAGTGAATTTAGCGGGAGCTCCTACGAGCAGTACTTC	CASSEFSGSSYEQYF
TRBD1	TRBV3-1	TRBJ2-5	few	TGTGCCAGCAGTGGGACAGCAAAAGAGACCCAGTACTTC	CASSGTAKETQYF
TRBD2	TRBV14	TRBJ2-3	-	TGTGCCAGCAGCCCGAGGCGGGAGGGCCTCACAGATACGCAGTATTTT	CASSPRREGLTDTQYF
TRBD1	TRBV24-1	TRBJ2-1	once	TGTGCCACTGGACAGGGCTACTACAATGAGCAGTTCTTC	CATGQGYYNEQFF
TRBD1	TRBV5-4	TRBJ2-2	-	TGTGCCAGCAGCAGGGGACAGGGGGCTGCCACCGGGGAGCTGTTTTTT	CASSRGQGAATGELFF
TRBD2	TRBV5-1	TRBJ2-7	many	TGCGCCAGCAGCCGATCGGGACTAGCCCACGAGCAGTACTTC	CASSRSGLAHEQYF
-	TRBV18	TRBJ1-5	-	TGTGCCAGCTCAGACCGGGACCGGGGGCAGCCCCAGCATTTT	CASSDRDRGQPQHF
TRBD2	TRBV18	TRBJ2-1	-	TGTGCCAGCTCTCTTCATCCCCTAGCGGGAGAAAACAATGAGCAGTTCTTC	CASSLHPLAGENNEQFF
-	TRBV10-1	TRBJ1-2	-	TGCGCCAGCAGTTTTGACCGGTCTGGTGGCTACACCTTC	CASSFDRSGGYTF